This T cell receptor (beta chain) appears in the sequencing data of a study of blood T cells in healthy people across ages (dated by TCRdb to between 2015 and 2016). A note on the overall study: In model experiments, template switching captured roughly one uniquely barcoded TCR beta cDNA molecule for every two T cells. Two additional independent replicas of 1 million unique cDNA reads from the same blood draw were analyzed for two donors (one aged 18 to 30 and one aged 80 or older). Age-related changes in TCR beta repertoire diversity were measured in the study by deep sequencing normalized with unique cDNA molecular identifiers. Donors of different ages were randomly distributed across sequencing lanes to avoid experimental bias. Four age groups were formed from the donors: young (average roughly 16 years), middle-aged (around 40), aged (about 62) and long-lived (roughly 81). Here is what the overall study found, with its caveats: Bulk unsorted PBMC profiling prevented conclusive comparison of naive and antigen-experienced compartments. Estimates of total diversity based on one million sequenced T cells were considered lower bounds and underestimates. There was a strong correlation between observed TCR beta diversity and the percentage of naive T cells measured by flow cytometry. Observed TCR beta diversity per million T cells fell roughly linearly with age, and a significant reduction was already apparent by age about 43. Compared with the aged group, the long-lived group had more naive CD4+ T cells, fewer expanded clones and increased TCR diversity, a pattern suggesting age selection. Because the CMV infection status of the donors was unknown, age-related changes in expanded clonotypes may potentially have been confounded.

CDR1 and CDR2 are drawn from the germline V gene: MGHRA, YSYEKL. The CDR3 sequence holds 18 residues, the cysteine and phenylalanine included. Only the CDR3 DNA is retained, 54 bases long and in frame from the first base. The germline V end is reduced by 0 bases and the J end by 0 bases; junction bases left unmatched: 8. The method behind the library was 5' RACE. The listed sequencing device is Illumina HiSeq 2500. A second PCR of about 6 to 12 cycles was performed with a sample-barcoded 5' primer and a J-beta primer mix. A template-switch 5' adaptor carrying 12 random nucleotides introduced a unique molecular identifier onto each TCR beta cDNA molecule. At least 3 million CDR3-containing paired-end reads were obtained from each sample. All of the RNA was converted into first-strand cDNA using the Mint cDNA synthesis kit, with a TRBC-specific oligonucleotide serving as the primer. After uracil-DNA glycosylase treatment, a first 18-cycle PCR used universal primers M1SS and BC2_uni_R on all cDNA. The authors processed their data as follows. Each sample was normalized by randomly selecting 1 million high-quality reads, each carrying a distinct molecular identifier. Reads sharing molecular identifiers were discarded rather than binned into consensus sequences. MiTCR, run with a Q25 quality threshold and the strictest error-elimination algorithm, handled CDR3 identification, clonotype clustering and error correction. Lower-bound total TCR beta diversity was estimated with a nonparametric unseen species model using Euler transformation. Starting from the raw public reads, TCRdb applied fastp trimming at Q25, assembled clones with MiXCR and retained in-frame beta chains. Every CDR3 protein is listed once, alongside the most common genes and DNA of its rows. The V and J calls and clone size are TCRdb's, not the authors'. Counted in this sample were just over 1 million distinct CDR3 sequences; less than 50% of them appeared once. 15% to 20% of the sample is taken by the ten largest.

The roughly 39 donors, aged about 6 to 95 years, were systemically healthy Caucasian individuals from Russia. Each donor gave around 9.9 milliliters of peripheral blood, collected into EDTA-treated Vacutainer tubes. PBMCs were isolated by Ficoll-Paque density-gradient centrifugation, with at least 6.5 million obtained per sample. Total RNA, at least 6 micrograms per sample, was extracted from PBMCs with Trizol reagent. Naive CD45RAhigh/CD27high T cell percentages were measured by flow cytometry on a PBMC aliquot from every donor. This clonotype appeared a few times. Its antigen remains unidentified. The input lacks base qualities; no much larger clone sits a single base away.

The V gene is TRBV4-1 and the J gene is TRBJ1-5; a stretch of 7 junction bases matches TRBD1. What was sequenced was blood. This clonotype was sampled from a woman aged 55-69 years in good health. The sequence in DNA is TGCGCCAGCAGCCAAGATAGCGGACAGGAGTATAGCAATCAGCCCCAGCATTTT. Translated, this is CASSQDSGQEYSNQPQHF.